The 27 T cell receptor beta chains below all came from one sample that was sequenced in a study of blood T cell repertoires in COVID-19. Clones were read by immunoSEQ multiplex PCR, and TCRdb kept only the in-frame ones, dropping some. The profile shows 200,000 to 300,000 clones, roughly 87% of them singletons. The sequencing sample was made of peripheral blood. The receptors originated from a woman aged 25 to 39 with acute or convalescent COVID-19.

V and J are TRBV3-1 (or the pseudogene TRBV3-2) and TRBJ2-7; TRBD1 is a possible D gene (5 bases). CDR1 LGHDT and CDR2 YNNKEL come from the germline V gene (reference sequence). This CDR3 is built from 17 residues. Trimming removed 4 bases from V and 0 bases from J, with 19 bases in between. The CDR3 coding sequence is TGTGCCAGCAGCCCTCAAGGATGTACAGGAGTCTCCTACGAGCAGTACTTC. Protein sequence: CASSPQGCTGVSYEQYF.

V usage is TRBV29-1 and J usage is TRBJ1-2; possibly TRBD1 for D (6 bases). Germline values: CDR1 SQVTM, CDR2 ANQGSEA. The CDR3 contains 14 residues. Trimming removed 7 bases from V and 5 bases from J, with 20 bases in between. DNA for the CDR3: TGCAGCGCCGAGAGAATGAGGGGGGGGTATGGCTACACCTTC. It translates to CSAERMRGGYGYTF.

The chain has TRBV10-3 and TRBJ2-5; TRBD2 aligns across 13 bases. Germline trimming cut 2 bases from V and 3 bases from J; bases unmatched to any gene: 3. Germline-derived CDR1 and CDR2 are ENHRY and SYGVKD. There are 16 residues in the CDR3. CDR3 in amino acids: CAISEGLAGEKETQYF. CDR3 DNA sequence: TGTGCCATCAGTGAGGGACTAGCGGGAGAAAAAGAGACCCAGTACTTC.

The chain employs TRBV30 and TRBJ2-1; D perhaps matches TRBD2 (5 bases). V lost 0 bases, J lost 5 bases, and 11 bases lay in between. The CDR3 is 14 residues long. Per the germline V gene, CDR1 is GTSNPN and CDR2 is SVGIG (reference sequence). Here the CDR3 reads CAWSVRVENNEQFF. CDR3 DNA: TGTGCCTGGAGTGTGAGGGTGGAAAACAATGAGCAGTTCTTC. The variable domain in full, with the rest retrieved from reference TRBV30 and TRBJ2-1, is SQTIHQWPATLVQPVGSPLSLECTVEGTSNPNLYWYRQAAGRGLQLLFYSVGIGQISSEVPQNLSASRPQDRQFILSSKKLLLSDSGFYLCAWSVRVENNEQFFGPGTRLTVL.

This sequence joins TRBV19 and TRBJ2-5, with D perhaps matching TRBD1 (5 bases). Per germline, CDR1 LNHDA and CDR2 SQIVND (reference sequence). Trimming shortened V by 3 bases and J by 0 bases, and 14 bases separated the two germline ends. CDR3 size: 16 residues. The CDR3 sequence: CASSISRGHNQETQYF. The CDR3 DNA reads as TGTGCCAGTAGTATTTCCCGAGGACATAACCAAGAGACCCAGTACTTC.

The V and J genes are TRBV11-2 and TRBJ2-5; TRBD2 might be the D (6 bases). This CDR3 region has 15 residues. The germline V gene encodes CDR1 SGHAT and CDR2 FQNNGV. V was trimmed by 4 bases and J by 4 bases, leaving 16 bases between them. CDR3 nucleotide sequence: TGTGCCAGCAGCTCCAGAGAGGAGGGTCCAGAGACCCAGTACTTC. Amino acid sequence: CASSSREEGPETQYF.

The chain combines TRBV5-6 with TRBJ2-1; 8 bases map to TRBD2. CDR3 length: 16 residues. Per the germline V gene, CDR1 is SGHDT and CDR2 is YYEEEE. Trimming removed 3 bases from V and 6 bases from J; junction bases left unmatched: 11. The DNA for the CDR3 is TGTGCCAGCAGCTCCGGACTAGCAGGACGCCCCAATGAGCAGTTCTTC. Translating it yields CASSSGLAGRPNEQFF.

The rearrangement links TRBV19 to TRBJ1-1; D is unclear. CDR1 LNHDA and CDR2 SQIVND come from the germline V gene (reference sequence). The CDR3 spans 13 residues. With 7 bases removed from V and 2 bases from J, the gap between germline ends came to 11 bases. The CDR3 DNA sequence: TGTGCCAGTAATCGGGAGGGAAACACTGAAGCTTTCTTT. It codes for CASNREGNTEAFF. Full variable domain (remainder filled in from reference TRBV19 and TRBJ1-1): DGGITQSPKYLFRKEGQNVTLSCEQNLNHDAMYWYRQDPGQGLRLIYYSQIVNDFQKGDIAEGYSVSREKKESFPLTVTSAQKNPTAFYLCASNREGNTEAFFGQGTRLTVV.

This clone was seen once. The J gene is TRBJ1-6, the V gene TRBV7-9, with TRBD1 matching 11 bases. V was pared by 6 bases and J by 14 bases, with 9 bases of the junction left unmatched. Germline V gene sequence: CDR1 SEHNR, CDR2 FQNEAQ (reference sequence). The CDR3 is 14 residues long. The CDR3 coding sequence is TGTGCCAGCAGGGGACAGGGGGACATTCCATCCCTCCACTTT. Translation: CASRGQGDIPSLHF.

In this sample, this clone turned up once. The rearrangement joins TRBV6-5 to TRBJ2-7; 9 nucleotides line up with TRBD1. This CDR3 is 15 amino acids long. V lost 5 bases to trimming and J lost 6 bases; unmatched junction nucleotides: 11. Germline V CDR1 and CDR2: MNHEY, SVGAGI. CDR3 in amino acids: CASSRSGTGIFEQYF. CDR3 DNA: TGTGCCAGCAGTCGTTCCGGGACAGGGATTTTCGAGCAGTACTTC.

This rearrangement joins TRBV2 to TRBJ2-2; 10 bases match TRBD1. CDR3 length equals 15 residues. J gave up 4 bases and V 6 bases, and 5 bases lay outside the gene matches. Germline assignment: CDR1 SNHLY and CDR2 FYNNEI. This CDR3 is CASSRDRGPTGELFF. The CDR3 coding sequence is TGTGCCAGCAGCAGGGACAGGGGACCCACCGGGGAGCTGTTTTTT.

This clone was seen a few times. The chain recombines TRBV5-1 with TRBJ1-1; 9 nucleotides match TRBD1. Germline V gene data show CDR1 as SGHRS and CDR2 as YFSETQ. CDR3 length: 14 residues. J gave up 3 bases and V 4 bases, and 4 bases lay outside the gene matches. The CDR3 DNA follows: TGCGCCAGCAGCATGGGACAGGGTGACACTGAAGCTTTCTTT. Amino acids: CASSMGQGDTEAFF.

V gene TRBV19 combines with J gene TRBJ2-7, with 9 nucleotides matching TRBD2. This CDR3 is 15 amino acids long. The germline gives CDR1 LNHDA, CDR2 SQIVND (reference sequence). The J segment lost 5 bases and the V segment lost 4 bases, leaving 9 bases of the junction unmatched. The CDR3 sequence is CASSNSGGREDEQYF. The CDR3 DNA follows: TGTGCCAGTAGTAATAGCGGGGGAAGGGAGGACGAGCAGTACTTC.

The CDR3 protein is CAAARTMANYEQYF. The CDR3 DNA reads TGTGCCGCAGCACGGACAATGGCTAACTACGAGCAGTACTTC. The rearrangement uses TRBV19 and TRBJ2-7; D might be TRBD1 (5 bases). V shed 11 bases and J shed 3 bases, with 20 bases lying between them. The length of the CDR3 is 14 residues. Germline values: CDR1 LNHDA, CDR2 SQIVND (reference sequence).

The chain links TRBV5-1 to TRBJ2-7; 9 bases align to TRBD2. The V and J ends lost 0 bases and 0 bases, in that order; junction bases with no gene match: 7. Germline V gives CDR1 SGHRS, CDR2 YFSETQ. This CDR3 has 17 amino acids. This CDR3 is CASSLGLAGGSSYEQYF. In DNA form, the CDR3 reads TGCGCCAGCAGCTTGGGGTTGGCGGGGGGGAGCTCCTACGAGCAGTACTTC.

The chain has TRBV27 and TRBJ1-1; TRBD1 is a possible D gene (6 bases). The CDR3 length is 13 residues. Germline CDR1 reads MNHEY; CDR2 reads SMNVEV (reference sequence). The ends were cut back, 6 bases at V and 5 bases at J, with 13 bases in the middle. CDR3 sequence reads: CASRHIQGTEAFF. The CDR3 bases are TGTGCCAGCAGACATATCCAGGGGACTGAAGCTTTCTTT.

The V gene is TRBV9, the J gene TRBJ2-1, with 7 nucleotides matching TRBD2. The length of the CDR3 is 13 residues. CDR1 is SGDLS, CDR2 YYNGEE, per germline. Germline trimming cut 10 bases from V and 3 bases from J; bases unmatched to any gene: 7. CDR3 protein: CASTSGGYNEQFF. The CDR3 nucleotides are TGTGCCTCCACATCGGGGGGCTACAATGAGCAGTTCTTC.

This clone was found a few times. V is TRBV27 and J is TRBJ2-3, with D perhaps matching TRBD1 (6 bases). The CDR3 runs to 13 residues. V dropped 6 bases and J dropped 1 base, with 8 bases sitting between them. Looked up from germline, CDR1 is MNHEY and CDR2 is SMNVEV (reference sequence). The CDR3 DNA reads as TGTGCCAGCAGGGGGGCCGGCACAGATACGCAGTATTTT. Protein: CASRGAGTDTQYF.

The chain joins TRBV5-1 to TRBJ1-1, with a tentative D call TRBD1 (5 bases). V gave up 5 bases and J gave up 0 bases, with 11 bases separating them. Germline V gene sequence: CDR1 SGHRS, CDR2 YFSETQ. This CDR3 has 14 residues. CDR3 in DNA: TGCGCCAGCAGATCTGGGGGGATGAACACTGAAGCTTTCTTT. Its translation is CASRSGGMNTEAFF.

V is TRBV7-9 and J is TRBJ2-7, with D perhaps matching TRBD2 (6 bases). Trimming took 4 bases from V and 7 from J, leaving 20 bases between them. The CDR3 spans 15 residues. Per the germline V gene, CDR1 is SEHNR and CDR2 is FQNEAQ (reference sequence). The CDR3 here is CASSWGDGRFGEQYF. CDR3 DNA sequence: TGTGCCAGCAGCTGGGGGGACGGCCGCTTCGGGGAGCAGTACTTC.

The chain is built from TRBV30 and TRBJ1-2; D gene ambiguous. Per germline, CDR1 GTSNPN and CDR2 SVGIG (reference sequence). The CDR3 is 14 residues long. Trimming pared 5 bases from V and 4 bases from J, leaving 17 bases between. The CDR3 DNA is TGTGCCTGGGAACCGTGGGGAGTGGGCTATGGCTACACCTTC. This codes for CAWEPWGVGYGYTF.

The chain is built from TRBV7-2 and TRBJ2-1, with 7 bases lining up with TRBD2. The CDR3 extends over 16 amino acids. J gave up 4 bases and V 5 bases, and 11 bases lay outside the gene matches. Germline V CDR1 and CDR2: SGHTA, FQGNSA. This chain's CDR3 is CASSARAGGRYNEQFF. The DNA for the CDR3 is TGTGCCAGCAGCGCCCGTGCTGGCGGGAGATACAATGAGCAGTTCTTC.

The rearrangement joins TRBV6-5 to TRBJ1-5, with 8 bases lining up with TRBD1. The CDR3 extends over 15 amino acids. The V segment lost 6 bases and the J segment 6 bases; nucleotides outside the gene matches: 10. The germline CDR1 and CDR2 sequences are MNHEY and SVGAGI. CDR3: CASRLPQGAFQPQHF. CDR3 nucleotide sequence: TGTGCCAGCAGACTCCCTCAGGGGGCTTTTCAGCCCCAGCATTTT.

The chain recombines TRBV4-3 with TRBJ1-1, with TRBD1 identical over 7 bases. The CDR3 is 15 residues long. The germline CDR1 and CDR2 sequences are LGHNA and YSLEER. The junction had 4 bases not matched to a gene; V was cut back by 0 bases and J by 3 bases. The CDR3 sequence is CASSQDIQGDTEAFF. The CDR3 DNA reads TGCGCCAGCAGCCAAGATATTCAGGGGGACACTGAAGCTTTCTTT.

On this clone itself: Different DNA sequences within this sample yield the same CDR3. The J gene is TRBJ2-7, the V gene TRBV7-8, with 7 bases matching TRBD1. V gave up 4 bases and J gave up 0 bases; unmatched junction bases: 3. CDR1 SGHVS and CDR2 FQNEAQ come from the germline V gene. The CDR3 sequence is 14 residues long. The CDR3 sequence: CASSSRDSSYEQYF. The CDR3 coding sequence is TGTGCCAGCAGCTCTAGGGACAGCTCCTACGAGCAGTACTTC.

The chain employs TRBV9 and TRBJ1-1, with 8 bases identical to TRBD1. Trimming removed 4 bases from V and 8 bases from J; junction bases left unmatched: 16. This CDR3 is 16 amino acids long. Germline V CDR1 and CDR2: SGDLS, YYNGEE. This chain's CDR3 is CASSRDHRGGAVEAFF. The DNA of the CDR3 is TGTGCCAGCAGCCGGGACCACAGGGGGGGGGCTGTAGAAGCTTTCTTT.

This chain uses TRBV30 with TRBJ2-2; TRBD1 agrees at 9 bases. Germline CDR1 is GTSNPN and CDR2 is SVGIG (reference sequence). There are 15 residues in the CDR3. Trimming took 5 bases from V and 6 from J; bases not matched to a gene: 10. This CDR3 is CAWAIRDRDSGELFF. Here the CDR3 DNA reads TGTGCCTGGGCCATCCGGGACAGGGATTCCGGGGAGCTGTTTTTT.